This TCR beta chain came from a study of T-cell memory formation after mild COVID-19. Across the study: Each donor largely had its own TCR clusters.

In the case of this clonotype: Its antigen is currently unknown.

A single record per CDR3 protein comes from TCRdb applying MiXCR to the 5' RACE reads. The data show around 310,000 distinct CDR3 sequences, about a sixth seen once. Study-level findings and limits: In second-wave clones peaking day 37, SARS-CoV-2 specificity remained unconfirmed. CD4/CD8 balance characterized clones contracting day 15 to 85, and CD4+ skew characterized later expanders.

The CDR3 is made up of 13 amino acids. Deletions cut 0 bases from V and 6 bases from J, with 11 bases between. Germline CDR1 and CDR2: DFQATT and SNEGSKA (reference sequence). Sequencing used PBMCs or a T cell subset sorted from them (not recorded which). The clonotype was recovered from a man aged 18 to 30 who had mild COVID-19 (a few samples of this study predate the infection). Cell type and time point are not known. The chain uses TRBV20-1 and TRBJ1-1; D is perhaps TRBD1 (5 bases). CDR3 sequence (DNA): TGCAGTGCTAGAGAGCAGGGTGGATCTGAAGCTTTCTTT. Amino acid sequence: CSAREQGGSEAFF.